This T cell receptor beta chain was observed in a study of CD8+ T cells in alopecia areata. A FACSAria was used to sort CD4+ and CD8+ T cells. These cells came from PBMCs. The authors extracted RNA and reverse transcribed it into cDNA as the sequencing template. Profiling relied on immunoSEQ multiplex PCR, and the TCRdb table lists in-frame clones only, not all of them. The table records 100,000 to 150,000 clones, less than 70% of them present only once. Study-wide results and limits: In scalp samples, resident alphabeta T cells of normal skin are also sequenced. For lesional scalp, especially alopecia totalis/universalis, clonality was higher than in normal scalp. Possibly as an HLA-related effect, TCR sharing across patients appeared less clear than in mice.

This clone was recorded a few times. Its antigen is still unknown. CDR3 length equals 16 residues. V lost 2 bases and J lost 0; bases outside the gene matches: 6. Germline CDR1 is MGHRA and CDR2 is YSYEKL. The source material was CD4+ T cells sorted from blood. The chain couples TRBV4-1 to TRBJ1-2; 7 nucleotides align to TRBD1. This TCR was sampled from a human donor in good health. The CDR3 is CASSQPRDRTNYGYTF. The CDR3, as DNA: TGCGCCAGCAGCCAACCCCGGGACAGAACTAACTATGGCTACACCTTC.